This T cell receptor beta chain was sequenced for a study of CD8+ T cells in alopecia areata. Study summary: Percent of scalp involved defined treated patients' severity scores.

The treatment: oral pan-JAK inhibitor, 5-10 mg twice daily. This clone was detected once. Between the trimmed V and J ends, which lost 4 bases and 3 bases, there was a span of 7 bases. CDR3 size: 12 residues. Germline-derived CDR1 and CDR2 are SGHDN and FVKESK. RNA extraction was followed by reverse transcription into cDNA, which acted as the sequencing template. The data were produced by immunoSEQ multiplex PCR, yet TCRdb's version contains in-frame clones alone and is incomplete. The sample lists about 190,000 clones, around three fifths occurring once. The source of this sequence is a human donor with alopecia areata. The rearrangement joins TRBV14 to TRBJ2-7; D unclear. The sequencing used CD4+ T cells sorted from blood, collected at week 24, from a patient treated with tofacitinib. The CDR3 bases are TGTGCCAGCAGCCCCCTAGACTACGAGCAGTACTTC. Its translation is CASSPLDYEQYF.